This T cell receptor (beta chain) was obtained from a study of beta chain features in type 1 diabetes. Study-wide background: In age, gender and cell yields, patients were similar to healthy donors. All of the samples together had some 99 million sorted cells examined. Findings and limits, study-wide: Diminished insertions and augmented deletions at VDJ junctions characterized type 1 diabetes patients. For patients, the naive, central memory and Treg TCRB repertoires appeared more alike than for healthy donors. TCRB CDR3s were moderately but significantly shorter in Type 1 diabetes patients in all four CD4+ subsets.

CDR1 is MNHEY, CDR2 SMNVEV, per germline (reference sequence). The CDR3 is 14 residues long. J was trimmed by 2 bases and V by 4 bases; bases with no gene match: 3. Expressed TCRB transcripts were sequenced because the isolated RNA had all been reverse transcribed beforehand. Only in-frame clones appear in the TCRdb table, and some are missing; sequencing was by immunoSEQ multiplex PCR. Of 150,000 to 200,000 clones in the sample, roughly 59% were seen once. Remarks on this clone: The antigen remains unidentified.

Source material: naive CD4+ T cells from blood. The chain recombines TRBV27 with TRBJ2-7; 9 bases are a match to TRBD1. The origin of this receptor is a man aged 30-40 years with type 1 diabetes. In DNA, the CDR3 is TGTGCCAGCAGTTGGACAGGGGCCGCCTACGAGCAGTACTTC. It specifies CASSWTGAAYEQYF.